Listed below are T cell receptor beta chains from one sample, sequenced in a study of shared clonotypes between healthy human individuals. The assay was immunoSEQ multiplex PCR, and TCRdb's table has in-frame clones only and misses some. This sample has 2 million to 3 million clones; approximately 93% occur once, and the top ten carry approximately 0.37%. Sequenced input: naive CD4+ T cells from PBMCs. All receptors come from a man aged 18-30 years in good health. Some clones in this sample may be carry-over from other donors' samples. Both conserved end residues are part of each CDR3. Fields, in order: J gene, V gene, CDR3 length, clone size, D gene, CDR3 DNA, CDR3 protein. D genes are given only for firm matches. A row's size may be missing; if present it is once, few, many or a size class.

TRBJ2-3	TRBV30	15	-	-	TGTGCCTGGAGGGATTACAGGAGTAGCACAGATACGCAGTATTTT	CAWRDYRSSTDTQYF
TRBJ2-2	TRBV28	12	once	-	TGTGCCAGCAGTTCCCGGGCCGGGGAGCTGTTTTTT	CASSSRAGELFF
TRBJ2-1	TRBV9	12	-	-	TGTGCCAGCAGCGTAATAGGGAATGAGCAGTTCTTC	CASSVIGNEQFF
TRBJ2-1	TRBV7-2	12	-	-	TGTGCCAGCAGCTTAGTGGGTCCTGAGCAGTTCTTC	CASSLVGPEQFF
TRBJ1-5	TRBV5-1	14	few	-	TGCGCCAGCAGCTCGGACAGTCCAAATCAGCCCCAGCATTTT	CASSSDSPNQPQHF
TRBJ2-3	TRBV7-8	16	-	TRBD1	TGTGCCAGCAGCTCAGAGAGACAGGGGGCCACAGATACGCAGTATTTT	CASSSERQGATDTQYF
TRBJ1-4	TRBV11-2	13	-	-	TGTGCCAGCAGCTTAGAACCCGGGGTTGGTCTGTTTTTT	CASSLEPGVGLFF
TRBJ2-2	TRBV18	16	-	-	TGTGCCAGCTCACCCCCCGGGACATCGAACACCGGGGAGCTGTTTTTT	CASSPPGTSNTGELFF
TRBJ2-2	TRBV5-6	17	-	TRBD2	TGTGCCAGCAGCTTCCTACTAGCGGGAGAAAGGACCGGGGAGCTGTTTTTT	CASSFLLAGERTGELFF
TRBJ1-1	TRBV28	14	-	-	TGTGCCAGCACCTCCTGGGGCCCGAACACTGAAGCTTTCTTT	CASTSWGPNTEAFF
TRBJ2-3	TRBV18	17	-	TRBD1	TGTGCCAGCTCACCACCGCGGCCAGGGGGCGACACAGATACGCAGTATTTT	CASSPPRPGGDTDTQYF
TRBJ2-2	TRBV7-2	16	-	-	TGTGCCAGCAGCTTAGCTTCTAGCGCGAACACCGGGGAGCTGTTTTTT	CASSLASSANTGELFF
TRBJ2-1	TRBV10-3	18	-	TRBD1	TGTGCCATCAGTGAGTCCCGGACAGGAGCTAGCTCCTACAATGAGCAGTTCTTC	CAISESRTGASSYNEQFF
TRBJ2-7	TRBV7-2	14	once	TRBD2	TGTGCCAGCAGCTTAACTAGCGAACCCTACGAGCAGTACTTC	CASSLTSEPYEQYF
TRBJ2-4	TRBV2	14	once	TRBD2	TGTGCCAGCAGTGAGAGCGGGAGGGCCACCATTCAGTACTTC	CASSESGRATIQYF
TRBJ2-7	TRBV9	12	-	TRBD1	TGTGCCAGCAGCGCAGGACAGGGAGAGCAGTACTTC	CASSAGQGEQYF
TRBJ2-2	TRBV19	16	-	TRBD2	TGTGCCAGTAAAACGGGACTAGCGGGGAGGACCGGGGAGCTGTTTTTT	CASKTGLAGRTGELFF
TRBJ1-1	TRBV29-1	14	-	-	TGCAGCGTTGAATCGTTAGGGGGGAGGAGTGGTGCTTTCTTT	CSVESLGGRSGAFF
TRBJ2-1	TRBV7-2	11	-	-	TGTGCCAGCAGCTCCTGGGGTGAGCAGTTCTTC	CASSSWGEQFF
TRBJ2-3	TRBV27	14	-	TRBD2	TGTGCCAGCAGTTCCTTAGCGGGAGAGGGTACGCAGTATTTT	CASSSLAGEGTQYF
TRBJ1-4	TRBV5-1	16	-	TRBD1	TGCGCCAGCAGCTTTGGACAGGGGATGATGAATGAAAAACTGTTTTTT	CASSFGQGMMNEKLFF
TRBJ2-3	TRBV7-2	15	-	-	TGTGCCAGCAGCTTAGATGGGCAGGGGCTGGATACGCAGTATTTT	CASSLDGQGLDTQYF
TRBJ2-7	TRBV12-2	14	-	-	TGTGCAAGTCGCTTAGAGGCGAGCTCCTACGAGCAGTACTTC	CASRLEASSYEQYF
TRBJ2-5	TRBV7-8	14	-	-	TGTGCCAGCAGCTTAGGAGGGGACAAAGAGACCCAGTACTTC	CASSLGGDKETQYF
TRBJ2-1	TRBV11-1	13	-	TRBD2	TGTGCCAGCACTAGCGGCACCTACAATGAGCAGTTCTTC	CASTSGTYNEQFF
TRBJ2-2	TRBV28	15	-	-	TGTGCCAGCACCCAAGATACACCAGGACTCGGGGAGCTGTTTTTT	CASTQDTPGLGELFF
TRBJ2-3	TRBV18	15	-	-	TGTGCCAGCTCACCGTGGGACGGAAGCACAGATACGCAGTATTTT	CASSPWDGSTDTQYF
TRBJ2-5	TRBV2	13	-	-	TGTGCCAGCAGAACGGACAACCAAGAGACCCAGTACTTC	CASRTDNQETQYF
TRBJ2-3	TRBV30	13	-	-	TGTGCCTGGACCGGGTCACGCACAGATACGCAGTATTTT	CAWTGSRTDTQYF
TRBJ2-1	TRBV28	13	once	-	TGTGCCAGCACGGACACTGTAAAGGATGAGCAGTTCTTC	CASTDTVKDEQFF
TRBJ2-7	TRBV5-6	12	-	-	TGTGCCAGCAGCTTTGTCCCCTCCGAGCAGTACTTC	CASSFVPSEQYF
TRBJ2-6	TRBV5-1	16	-	-	TGCGCCAGCAGCCAACTCAGACCTGATGGGGCCAACGTCCTGACTTTC	CASSQLRPDGANVLTF
TRBJ1-3	TRBV28	15	-	TRBD1	TGTGCCAGCAGTCTGACAGGGCACTCTGGAAACACCATATATTTT	CASSLTGHSGNTIYF
TRBJ2-1	TRBV4-1	16	-	-	TGCGCCAGCAGCCAAGGTACAAGGAGCTCCTACAATGAGCAGTTCTTC	CASSQGTRSSYNEQFF
TRBJ2-5	TRBV5-6	13	-	-	TGTGCCAGCAGCGGACTGACTGGAGAGACCCAGTACTTC	CASSGLTGETQYF
TRBJ1-1	TRBV19	14	-	-	TGTGCCAGCCAAAAATCCCCGGGGTACACTGAAGCTTTCTTT	CASQKSPGYTEAFF
TRBJ2-7	TRBV10-3	20	-	TRBD2	TGTGCCATCAGTGCCTCTCGAGGGAAGCGGGGGACCCCACCGGGCTACGAGCAGTACTTC	CAISASRGKRGTPPGYEQYF
TRBJ2-5	TRBV6-5	15	-	-	TGTGCCAGCAGTTCCGAAGGGGAGCCGCAAGAGACCCAGTACTTC	CASSSEGEPQETQYF
TRBJ2-3	TRBV19	15	-	TRBD2	TGTGCCAGTAGTGCGACTAGCGGGAGTTCAGATACGCAGTATTTT	CASSATSGSSDTQYF
TRBJ1-4	TRBV29-1	11	-	-	TGCAGCGTTGTTCAGGGTGAAAAACTGTTTTTT	CSVVQGEKLFF
TRBJ2-1	TRBV29-1	12	-	TRBD2	TGCAGCGTTGGGTGGACGGGGGGTGAGCAGTTCTTC	CSVGWTGGEQFF
TRBJ2-2	TRBV4-2	15	-	TRBD2	TGTGCCAGCTCCGGGGTAGCGGGAGAAACCGGGGAGCTGTTTTTT	CASSGVAGETGELFF
TRBJ2-1	TRBV5-4	15	once	-	TGTGCCAGCAGCCTGAAACTCCGGGACGCCAATGAGCAGTTCTTC	CASSLKLRDANEQFF
TRBJ2-1	TRBV2	14	-	-	TGTGCCAGCGGGAGAAGGTCTACCTACAATGAGCAGTTCTTC	CASGRRSTYNEQFF
TRBJ2-3	TRBV6-6	14	-	-	TGTGCCAGCAGCCGGGGCGGGAACACAGATACGCAGTATTTT	CASSRGGNTDTQYF
TRBJ2-7	TRBV29-1	13	-	-	TGCAGCGTAGCCGGGACCCTCTCCTACGAGCAGTACTTC	CSVAGTLSYEQYF
TRBJ2-3	TRBV7-6	16	-	-	TGTGCCAGCAGCTTAGAGGCAGGGCTAGTAGGAGATACGCAGTATTTT	CASSLEAGLVGDTQYF
TRBJ2-7	TRBV6-6	16	once	-	TGTGCCAGCAGTTACTCAACTAGCGGGGACAGGGGGGAGCAGTACTTC	CASSYSTSGDRGEQYF
TRBJ2-2	TRBV9	13	-	-	TGTGCCAGCAGCCGACAGAAGACCGGGGAGCTGTTTTTT	CASSRQKTGELFF
TRBJ1-1	TRBV7-9	11	-	-	TGTGCCAGCAGCTTGCACACTGAAGCCTTCTTT	CASSLHTEAFF
TRBJ1-2	TRBV6-6	15	-	TRBD1	TGTGCCAGCAGTTCTATTACCGGGACAGGATATGGCTACACCTTC	CASSSITGTGYGYTF
TRBJ2-5	TRBV5-1	14	-	TRBD1	TGCGCCAGCAGCCCGGACAGGGGCCCAGAGACCCAGTACTTC	CASSPDRGPETQYF
TRBJ2-5	TRBV18	13	-	-	TGTGCCAGCTCACCACGGGGGAAAGAGACCCAGTACTTC	CASSPRGKETQYF
TRBJ1-3	TRBV9	14	-	-	TGTGCCAGCAGCCCCATTTCAGCCGGAAACACCATATATTTT	CASSPISAGNTIYF
TRBJ2-2	TRBV1	18	-	-	TGCACCAGCAGCCACCCGGCGCGGGAGGTCGGGAACACCGGGGAGCTGTTTTTT	CTSSHPAREVGNTGELFF
TRBJ2-3	TRBV5-1	13	-	TRBD1	TGCGCCAGCACTGGGACAGGGTCGGATACGCAGTATTTT	CASTGTGSDTQYF
TRBJ2-1	TRBV27	17	-	TRBD2	TGTGCCAGCAGTTTCCCGGGAGGGACTAGCGCTGACAATGAGCAGTTCTTC	CASSFPGGTSADNEQFF
TRBJ1-5	TRBV5-1	14	-	-	TGCGCCAGCAGCCCAAGGGGGGACGGTCAGCCCCAGCATTTT	CASSPRGDGQPQHF
TRBJ2-1	TRBV6-6	14	-	-	TGTGCCAGCAGACCCACAGGAATTGTGAATGAGCAGTTCTTC	CASRPTGIVNEQFF
TRBJ2-5	TRBV7-6	16	-	-	TGTGCCAGCAGCTTAGCGGGTCGGTTTGGGCAAGAGACCCAGTACTTC	CASSLAGRFGQETQYF